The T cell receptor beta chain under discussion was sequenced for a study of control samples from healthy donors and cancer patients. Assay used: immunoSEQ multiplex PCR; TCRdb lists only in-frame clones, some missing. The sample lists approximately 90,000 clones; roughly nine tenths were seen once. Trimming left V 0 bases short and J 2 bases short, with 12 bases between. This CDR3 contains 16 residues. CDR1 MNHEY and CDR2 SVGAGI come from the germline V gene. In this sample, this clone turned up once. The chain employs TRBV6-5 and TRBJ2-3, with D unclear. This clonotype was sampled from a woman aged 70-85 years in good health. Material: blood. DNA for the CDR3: TGTGCCAGCAGTTACTCGAGACTCTCCTCCACAGATACGCAGTATTTT. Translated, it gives CASSYSRLSSTDTQYF.